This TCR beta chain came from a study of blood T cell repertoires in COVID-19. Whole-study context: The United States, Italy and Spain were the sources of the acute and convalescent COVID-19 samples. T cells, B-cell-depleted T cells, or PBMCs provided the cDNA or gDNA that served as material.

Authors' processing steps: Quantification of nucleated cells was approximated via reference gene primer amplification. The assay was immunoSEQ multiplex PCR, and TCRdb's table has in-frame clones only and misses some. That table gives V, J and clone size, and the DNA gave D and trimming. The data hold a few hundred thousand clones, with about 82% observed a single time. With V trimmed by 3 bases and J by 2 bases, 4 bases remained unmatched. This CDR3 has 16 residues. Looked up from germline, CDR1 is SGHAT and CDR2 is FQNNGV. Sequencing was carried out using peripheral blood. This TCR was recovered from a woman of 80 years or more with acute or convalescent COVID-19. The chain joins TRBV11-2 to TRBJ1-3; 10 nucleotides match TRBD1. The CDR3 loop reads CASSFAGTGAGNTIYF. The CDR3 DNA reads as TGTGCCAGCAGCTTTGCCGGGACAGGGGCTGGAAACACCATATATTTT.